This TCR beta chain was recorded in a study of CXCR3-negative and CXCR3-positive naive CD8 T cells. As for the study in general: With about 1.5 +/- 0.3 million reads per library, the TRB reads numbered around 150 million in total. Study-level findings and limits: Naive cells that were CXCR3-negative or CXCR3-positive used TRBV-TRBJ genes alike, while memory cells diverged. Both of the naive subsets showed about the same high diversity, but memory CD8+ cells had much less.

A CD45RO-CCR7+CD27+CD95- phenotype identified naive CD8+ T cells. Libraries of TRB cDNA were made by 5' RACE and carried UMIs. TCRdb reprocessed the 5' RACE reads and reports one entry per CDR3 protein, with no DNA. The sample has about 130,000 distinct CDR3 sequences, and its top ten clones hold approximately 0.29%. CDR3 length: 15 amino acids. In germline, CDR1 is SGHTA, CDR2 FQGTGA. Notes on this clonotype: Its antigen is unknown.

The chain employs TRBV7-3 and TRBJ2-1. The source material was naive CXCR3- CD8+ T cells from blood. Subset denoted: CD45RO-CCR7+CD27+CD95- naive CD8+ T cells lacking CXCR3 (TNR3-). This sequence originates from a human donor in good health. Some clones in this sample may be carry-over from other donors' samples. The CDR3: CASSLIGSSYNEQFF.